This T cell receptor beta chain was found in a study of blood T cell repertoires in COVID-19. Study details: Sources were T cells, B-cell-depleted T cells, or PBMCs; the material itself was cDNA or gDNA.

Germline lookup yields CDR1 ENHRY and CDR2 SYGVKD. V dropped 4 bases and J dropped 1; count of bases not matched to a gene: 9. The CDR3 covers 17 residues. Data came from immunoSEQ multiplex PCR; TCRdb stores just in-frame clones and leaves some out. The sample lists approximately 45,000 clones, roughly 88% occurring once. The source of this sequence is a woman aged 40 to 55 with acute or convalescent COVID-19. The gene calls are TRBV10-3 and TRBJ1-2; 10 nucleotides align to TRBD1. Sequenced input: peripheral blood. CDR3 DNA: TGTGCCATCAGTGGGGACAGGGGTCCCTTTTTTAACTATGGCTACACCTTC. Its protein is CAISGDRGPFFNYGYTF.